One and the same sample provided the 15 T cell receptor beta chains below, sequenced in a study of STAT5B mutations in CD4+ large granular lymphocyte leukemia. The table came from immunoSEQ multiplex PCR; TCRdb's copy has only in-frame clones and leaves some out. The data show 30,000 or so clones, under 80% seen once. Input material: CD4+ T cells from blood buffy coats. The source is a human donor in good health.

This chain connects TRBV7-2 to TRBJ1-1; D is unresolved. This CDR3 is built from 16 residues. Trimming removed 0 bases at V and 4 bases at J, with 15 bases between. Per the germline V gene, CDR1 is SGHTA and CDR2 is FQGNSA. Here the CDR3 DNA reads TGTGCCAGCAGCTTAGCATCCTCCACAGTCCGCACTGAAGCTTTCTTT. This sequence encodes CASSLASSTVRTEAFF.

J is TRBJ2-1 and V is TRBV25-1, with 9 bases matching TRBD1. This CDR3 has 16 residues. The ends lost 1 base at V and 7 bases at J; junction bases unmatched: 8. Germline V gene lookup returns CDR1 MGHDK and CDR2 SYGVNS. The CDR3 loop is CASSEFGGQGKNEQFF. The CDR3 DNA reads TGTGCCAGCAGTGAATTCGGGGGACAGGGAAAGAATGAGCAGTTCTTC.

In nucleotides, the CDR3 is TGTGCCAGCAGTTCCTACCGCTCTGGGGCCAACGTCCTGACTTTC. Amino acids: CASSSYRSGANVLTF. The chain couples TRBV27 to TRBJ2-6, with D hard to call. This CDR3 region has 15 residues. Germline-derived CDR1 and CDR2 are MNHEY and SMNVEV (reference sequence). The V and J ends lost 4 bases and 0 bases respectively, with 7 bases between them.

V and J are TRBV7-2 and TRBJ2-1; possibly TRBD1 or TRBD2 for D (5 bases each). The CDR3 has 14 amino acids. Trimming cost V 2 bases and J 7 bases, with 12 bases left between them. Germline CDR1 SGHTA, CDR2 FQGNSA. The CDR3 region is CASSLRDPPNEQFF. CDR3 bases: TGTGCCAGCAGCTTAAGGGACCCGCCGAATGAGCAGTTCTTC.

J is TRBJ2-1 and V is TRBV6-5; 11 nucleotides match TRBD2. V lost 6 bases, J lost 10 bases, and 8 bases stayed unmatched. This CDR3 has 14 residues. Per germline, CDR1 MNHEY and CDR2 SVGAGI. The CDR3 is CASSRRTSGREQFF. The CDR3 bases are TGTGCCAGCAGCCGTCGGACTAGCGGGCGGGAGCAGTTCTTC.

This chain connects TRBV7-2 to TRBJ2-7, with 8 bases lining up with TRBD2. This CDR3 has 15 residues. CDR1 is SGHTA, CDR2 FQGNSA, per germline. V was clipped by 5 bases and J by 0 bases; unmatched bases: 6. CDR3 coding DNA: TGTGCCAGCAGCATCACTAGCGGCCCCTCCTACGAGCAGTACTTC. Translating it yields CASSITSGPSYEQYF.

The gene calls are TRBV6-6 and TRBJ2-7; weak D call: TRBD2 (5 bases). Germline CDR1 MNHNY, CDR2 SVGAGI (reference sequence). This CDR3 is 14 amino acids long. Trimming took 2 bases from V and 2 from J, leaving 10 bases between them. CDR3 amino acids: CASSYLGGPYEQYF. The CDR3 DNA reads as TGTGCCAGCAGTTACCTCGGCGGGCCCTACGAGCAGTACTTC.

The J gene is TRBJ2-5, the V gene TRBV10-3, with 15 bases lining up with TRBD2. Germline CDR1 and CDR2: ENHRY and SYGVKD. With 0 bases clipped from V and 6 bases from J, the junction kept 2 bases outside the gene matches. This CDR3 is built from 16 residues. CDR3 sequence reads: CAISESGLAGGKTQYF. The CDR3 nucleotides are TGTGCCATCAGTGAGTCGGGACTAGCGGGAGGAAAGACCCAGTACTTC.

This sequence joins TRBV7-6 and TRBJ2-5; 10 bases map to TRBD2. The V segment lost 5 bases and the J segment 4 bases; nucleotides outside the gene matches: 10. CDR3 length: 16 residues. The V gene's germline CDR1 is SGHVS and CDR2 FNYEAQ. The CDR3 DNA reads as TGTGCCAGCAGCAAGTCAGCGGGAGGGAAGGGAGAGACCCAGTACTTC. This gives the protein CASSKSAGGKGETQYF.

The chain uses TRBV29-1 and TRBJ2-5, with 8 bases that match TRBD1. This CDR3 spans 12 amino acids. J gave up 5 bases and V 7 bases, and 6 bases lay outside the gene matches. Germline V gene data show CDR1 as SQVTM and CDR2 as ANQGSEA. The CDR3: CSARQGWETQYF. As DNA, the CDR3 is TGCAGCGCCCGACAGGGGTGGGAGACCCAGTACTTC.

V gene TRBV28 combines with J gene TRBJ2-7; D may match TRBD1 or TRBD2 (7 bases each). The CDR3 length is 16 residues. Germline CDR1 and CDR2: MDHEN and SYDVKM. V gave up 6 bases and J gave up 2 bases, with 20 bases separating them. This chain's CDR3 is CASRAPGEGATYEQYF. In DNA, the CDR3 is TGTGCCAGCAGAGCCCCGGGGGAGGGGGCGACCTACGAGCAGTACTTC.

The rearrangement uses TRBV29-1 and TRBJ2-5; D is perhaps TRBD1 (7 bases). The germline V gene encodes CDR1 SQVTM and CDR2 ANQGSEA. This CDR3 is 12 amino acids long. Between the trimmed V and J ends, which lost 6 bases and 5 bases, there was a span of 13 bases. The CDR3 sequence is CSVRTGGETQYF. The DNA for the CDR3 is TGCAGCGTGCGGACAGGAGGGGAGACCCAGTACTTC.

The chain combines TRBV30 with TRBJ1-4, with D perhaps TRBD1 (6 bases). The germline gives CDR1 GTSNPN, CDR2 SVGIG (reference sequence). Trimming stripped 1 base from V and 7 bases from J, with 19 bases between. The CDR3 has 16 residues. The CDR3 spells CAWSDPGVRGSEKLFF. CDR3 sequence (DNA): TGTGCCTGGAGTGATCCGGGGGTGAGGGGGAGTGAAAAACTGTTTTTT.

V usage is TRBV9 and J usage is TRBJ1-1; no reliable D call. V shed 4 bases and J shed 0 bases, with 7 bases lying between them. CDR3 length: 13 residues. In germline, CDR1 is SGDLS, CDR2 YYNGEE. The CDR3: CASSPIMNTEAFF. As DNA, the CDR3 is TGTGCCAGCAGCCCGATAATGAACACTGAAGCTTTCTTT.

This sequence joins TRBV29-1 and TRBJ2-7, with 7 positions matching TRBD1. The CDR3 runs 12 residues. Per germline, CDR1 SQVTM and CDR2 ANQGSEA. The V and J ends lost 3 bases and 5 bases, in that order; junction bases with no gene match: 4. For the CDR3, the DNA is TGCAGCGTTGACACAGGGGTGGACGAGCAGTACTTC. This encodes CSVDTGVDEQYF.